A single T cell receptor (beta chain) is shown here with its context. This specimen comes from a study of blood T cell repertoires in COVID-19. Study-level background: Donors in the United States, Italy and Spain gave samples during acute or convalescent COVID-19.

CDR3 length: 15 amino acids. Germline lookup yields CDR1 MGHDK and CDR2 SYGVNS. After removal of 3 bases from V and 2 bases from J, the junction contained 5 bases not matched to a gene. Per the original methods: Reference gene primer amplification gave estimated nucleated cell counts. The protocol was immunoSEQ multiplex PCR, while the TCRdb copy is restricted to in-frame clones and leaves out a portion. Clone size and the V and J calls come from that table; the DNA yielded D and trimming. Here the sample spans approximately 170,000 clones, around 84% being singletons. This clonotype originated in a woman of 80 years or more with acute or convalescent COVID-19. Sequencing was done on a sample of peripheral blood. This chain joins TRBV25-1 and TRBJ2-3, with 7 bases fitting TRBD1. The CDR3 nucleotides are TGTGCCAGCAGTGATATAGGGGGCGTCACAGATACGCAGTATTTT. Protein product: CASSDIGGVTDTQYF.